This T cell receptor (beta chain) was identified during a study of cytomegalovirus exposure and HLA in healthy donors. On the study more broadly: Per a later analysis, the roughly 700 first-cohort and fewer than 150 validation repertoires shared one platform.

Study-level results: That first-cohort TCR clusters tended to co-occur in the 95 to 150 validation repertoires was found in a later analysis.

Regarding this clone: The antigen is not known.

Between the trimmed V and J ends, which lost 0 bases and 0 bases, there was a span of 16 bases. Looked up from germline, CDR1 is SGHNT and CDR2 is YYREEE (reference sequence). CDR3 length: 18 amino acids. Sequenced by immunoSEQ multiplex PCR; TCRdb stores in-frame clones only, minus some. Of about 360,000 clones listed, about nine tenths are singletons. Sequencing input: PBMCs. The clonotype comes from a woman in her late teens or twenties in good health and CMV-seronegative. V usage is TRBV5-4 and J usage is TRBJ2-1, with a possible D match to TRBD1 (5 bases). The DNA of the CDR3 is TGTGCCAGCAGCTTGGATTACTTCCAGGGATACTCCTACAATGAGCAGTTCTTC. Translation: CASSLDYFQGYSYNEQFF.